A selection of T cell receptor beta chains follows, all from one sample in a study of response to subunit inactivated influenza vaccine. MiXCR, run by TCRdb on the RT-PCR reads, gives a single entry per CDR3 protein. The data show hundreds of thousands of distinct CDR3 sequences, with approximately 17% seen just once and 11% held by the top ten. The sequenced sample was PBMCs from blood, obtained 4 to 6 days after vaccination. The receptors come from a man aged 45-65 years who received an inactivated influenza vaccine. Each CDR3 is given with its conserved first and last residue. A D gene is named only where the DNA matches it firmly. Not every row has a clone size; where given, it reads once, few, many or a size class.

d_gene,j_gene,abundance,v_gene,CDR3aa,CDR3nt
.,TRBJ2-7,.,TRBV20-1,CSATGAIVAEQYF,TGCAGTGCTACGGGCGCCATTGTGGCCGAGCAGTACTTC
TRBD1,TRBJ2-1,few,TRBV6-1,CASSRTGNIYNEQFF,TGTGCCAGCAGTAGGACAGGTAATATCTACAATGAGCAGTTCTTC
.,TRBJ2-7,.,TRBV6-4,CASTPLPDYEQYF,TGTGCCAGCACGCCTTTGCCCGACTACGAGCAGTACTTC
.,TRBJ2-4,.,TRBV20-1,CSAPGYLRGIQYF,TGCAGTGCTCCCGGGTACCTGAGAGGCATTCAGTACTTC
TRBD2,TRBJ2-3,few,TRBV4-2,CASSHGGGVAGVIDTQYF,TGTGCCAGCAGCCATGGCGGAGGAGTAGCGGGAGTAATAGATACGCAGTATTTT
TRBD1,TRBJ1-1,once,TRBV11-1,CASSPKTGKRTEAFF,TGTGCCAGCAGCCCTAAGACAGGGAAGAGGACTGAAGCTTTCTTT
.,TRBJ1-1,.,TRBV20-1,CSASRVGSAEAFF,TGCAGTGCTAGTCGGGTCGGGTCCGCTGAAGCTTTCTTT
TRBD1,TRBJ2-2,many,TRBV10-2,CASKGQVNTGELFF,TGCGCCAGCAAGGGACAGGTGAACACCGGGGAGCTGTTTTTT
.,TRBJ1-2,.,TRBV7-2,CASSLAKNYGYTF,TGTGCCAGCAGCTTAGCGAAGAACTATGGCTACACCTTC
.,TRBJ2-3,.,TRBV2,CASSNHRATDTQYF,TGTGCCAGCAGTAACCACCGGGCCACAGATACGCAGTATTTT
.,TRBJ2-5,many,TRBV10-3,CAISESETQYF,TGTGCCATCAGTGAGAGCGAGACCCAGTACTTC
TRBD2,TRBJ2-5,.,TRBV7-9,CASSFTSGLETQYF,TGTGCCAGCAGCTTCACTAGCGGACTAGAGACCCAGTACTTC
.,TRBJ1-1,.,TRBV20-1,CSASSGLGPEAFF,TGCAGTGCTAGCAGCGGTCTTGGTCCTGAAGCTTTCTTT
TRBD2,TRBJ2-7,.,TRBV6-1,CASILASGGPTYEQYF,TGTGCCAGCATCTTGGCTAGCGGGGGACCCACCTACGAGCAGTACTTC
.,TRBJ2-6,.,TRBV7-9,CASSLNSFSGANVLTF,TGTGCCAGCAGCTTAAACAGTTTCTCTGGGGCCAACGTCCTGACTTTC
.,TRBJ2-7,.,TRBV10-3,CAIRVADYEQYF,TGTGCCATCCGGGTAGCAGACTACGAGCAGTACTTC
.,TRBJ2-1,.,TRBV20-1,CSARDTTGRRPVWDEQFF,TGCAGTGCTAGAGACACCACCGGGCGCCGTCCGGTTTGGGATGAGCAGTTCTTC
.,TRBJ2-2,.,TRBV5-1,CASSLAEAGELFF,TGCGCCAGCAGCTTGGCCGAGGCCGGGGAGCTGTTTTTT
.,TRBJ2-3,.,TRBV4-1,CASSQDHAGSTDTQYF,TGCGCCAGCAGCCAAGATCACGCGGGGAGCACAGATACGCAGTATTTT
TRBD2,TRBJ2-5,few,TRBV5-1,CASLGLAGGLKTQYF,TGCGCCAGCCTGGGACTAGCGGGAGGGCTAAAGACCCAGTACTTC
.,TRBJ2-3,.,TRBV27,CASSPTSGSPTDTQYF,TGTGCCAGCAGCCCAACCTCGGGGAGCCCCACAGATACGCAGTATTTT
TRBD2,TRBJ2-3,.,TRBV6-2/TRBV6-3,CASSPTWTSGGSTDTQYF,TGTGCCAGCAGTCCCACCTGGACTAGCGGGGGGAGCACAGATACGCAGTATTTT
TRBD1,TRBJ1-6,.,TRBV18,CASSPRTGDNSPLHF,TGTGCCAGCTCACCAAGGACAGGGGACAATTCACCCCTCCACTTT
.,TRBJ2-3,.,TRBV10-3,CAISVRDRDLQQLTDTQYF,TGTGCCATCAGTGTGCGGGACAGAGATTTACAACAGCTCACAGATACGCAGTATTTT
TRBD1,TRBJ1-5,once,TRBV2,CASSRDRGSEPQHF,TGTGCCAGCAGTCGGGACAGGGGTTCGGAGCCCCAGCATTTT
.,TRBJ1-1,.,TRBV30,CAGIRDGNTEAFF,TGTGCCGGCATCCGGGACGGGAACACTGAAGCTTTCTTT
.,TRBJ1-2,.,TRBV20-1,CSARISAGLMALF,TGCAGTGCTAGAATCTCGGCAGGGCTTATGGCTCTCTTC
.,TRBJ2-3,.,TRBV27,CASSFTGALRGTDTQYF,TGTGCCAGCAGTTTCACGGGGGCCCTCAGGGGCACAGATACGCAGTATTTT
.,TRBJ2-3,.,TRBV28,CASSLGTLTSTDTQYF,TGTGCCAGCAGTTTAGGGACACTCACTAGCACAGATACGCAGTATTTT
.,TRBJ2-7,many,TRBV12-3/TRBV12-4,CASSLILNEQYF,TGTGCCAGCAGTTTAATACTTAACGAGCAGTACTTC
TRBD2,TRBJ2-1,.,TRBV20-1,CSARDSLAGFGEQFF,TGCAGTGCTAGAGATTCGCTAGCGGGATTTGGTGAGCAGTTCTTC
.,TRBJ2-3,.,TRBV29-1,CSASGLASRSTDTQYF,TGCAGCGCTTCAGGGCTAGCCTCGAGGAGCACAGATACGCAGTATTTT
.,TRBJ2-7,.,TRBV3-1,CASSQGYDSYEQYF,TGTGCCAGCAGCCAAGGGTACGACTCCTACGAGCAGTACTTC
.,TRBJ2-3,.,TRBV7-9,CASSLEGQGQYF,TGTGCCAGCAGCTTAGAGGGGCAGGGACAGTATTTT
TRBD2,TRBJ2-1,few,TRBV4-2,CASSQGTSTYNEQFF,TGTGCCAGCAGCCAAGGGACTAGCACCTACAATGAGCAGTTCTTC
.,TRBJ2-1,.,TRBV2,CASNRDAGNEQFF,TGTGCCAGCAATAGGGACGCGGGGAATGAGCAGTTCTTC
.,TRBJ2-3,.,TRBV15,CATSRSTDTQYF,TGTGCCACCAGCAGATCCACAGATACGCAGTATTTT
TRBD2,TRBJ2-3,.,TRBV10-2,CASSAASGGAFTDTQYF,TGCGCCAGCAGTGCGGCTAGCGGGGGGGCCTTTACAGATACGCAGTATTTT
TRBD1,TRBJ2-5,many,TRBV4-1,CASSSLTGGQETQYF,TGCGCCAGCAGCAGCCTCACAGGGGGCCAAGAGACCCAGTACTTC